This T cell receptor beta chain was observed in a study of CXCR4 blockade with PD-1 therapy in pancreatic cancer. Study results and limitations: Without paired alpha-beta data, shared specificity of dominant clones is unconfirmed.

The archived tumor blocks came from patients without neoadjuvant therapy before resection. Some clones are missing from TCRdb's copy, which holds only in-frame ones; the method was immunoSEQ multiplex PCR. The table records around 15,000 clones, around 70% of them present only once. Germline V gene lookup returns CDR1 MDHEN and CDR2 SYDVKM. The CDR3 loop spans 15 amino acids. With 5 bases clipped from V and 4 bases from J, the junction kept 5 bases outside the gene matches. On this clone: Its antigen is unknown.

The chain joins TRBV28 to TRBJ1-5; 10 nucleotides align to TRBD1. Sequenced: tumor tissue. This clonotype was obtained from a human donor with pancreatic ductal adenocarcinoma. CDR3 bases: TGTGCCAGCAGTACGACAGGGGGCACGAATCAGCCCCAGCATTTT. Translated: CASSTTGGTNQPQHF.